This is a list of T cell receptor beta chains from one sample in a study of T-cell reconstitution after alpha-beta-depleted transplantation in children. A single record per CDR3 protein comes from TCRdb applying MiXCR to the PCR reads. The sample carries about 120,000 distinct CDR3 sequences, 10% recorded once. Sequenced here: PBMCs, sampled before TCRalphabeta/CD19-depleted stem cell transplant. All receptors derive from a boy under 10 years old with acute lymphoblastic leukemia, due to receive a stem cell transplant. Both conserved end residues are trimmed from each CDR3. Each record gives: J gene, V gene, CDR3 protein.

TRBJ2-5 TRBV6-1 ASSEWGETQY
TRBJ2-5 TRBV29-1 SVDPGPAGTQY
TRBJ2-2 TRBV5-1 ASSLDTLGIGELF
TRBJ1-2 TRBV5-5 ASSSYGAIYAGYT
TRBJ2-4 TRBV20-1 SARDPGAKNIQY
TRBJ2-1 TRBV5-1 ASTLAGGRGEQF
TRBJ2-2 TRBV7-9 ASSLPRQADGTGELF
TRBJ2-1 TRBV5-1 ASPTSASSYNEQF
TRBJ2-5 TRBV2 ASKSGGAETQY
TRBJ2-1 TRBV3-1 ASSQASRGSNEQF
TRBJ1-6 TRBV12-3/TRBV12-4 ASSARESYSPLH
TRBJ2-3 TRBV12-3/TRBV12-4 ASSLRPWIAETSTDTQY
TRBJ1-5 TRBV20-1 SAAGGRWGNQPQH
TRBJ2-1 TRBV11-2 ASSLHTTRYYNEQF
TRBJ2-1 TRBV7-3 ASRGGKEQF
TRBJ1-3 TRBV5-1 ASTPQGHSGNTIY
TRBJ2-1 TRBV14 ASSQGLREQF
TRBJ2-1 TRBV29-1 SIAGVGNEQF